Below, 4 T cell receptor beta chains from the same sample are listed, as sequenced in a study of a mutant IDH1 vaccine in newly diagnosed glioma. Their antigen targets remain unknown. The time point was: week 47, end of study. Vaccination used 300 ug of mutant IDH1 20-mer peptide per dose, with topical imiquimod. The table came from immunoSEQ multiplex PCR; TCRdb's copy has only in-frame clones and leaves some out. This table has roughly 86,000 clones, over 75% appearing once. The sample consisted of PBMCs, taken from a glioma patient whose treatment included an IDH1 peptide vaccine. These receptors were obtained from a man aged 40-50 years with glioma.

This rearrangement joins TRBV10-3 to TRBJ2-7; 9 bases align to TRBD1. The CDR3 runs to 13 residues. CDR1 and CDR2 from the germline V gene are ENHRY and SYGVKD. V dropped 7 bases and J dropped 5; count of bases not matched to a gene: 6. The DNA for the CDR3 is TGTGCCATCAAGGGACAGGGCGGGAACGAGCAGTACTTC. Protein product: CAIKGQGGNEQYF.

This sequence joins TRBV14 and TRBJ1-1; tentatively, D is TRBD1 (5 bases). CDR1 is SGHDN and CDR2 is FVKESK in the germline V gene. Deletions cut 4 bases from V and 0 bases from J, with 9 bases between. CDR3 length: 14 amino acids. The chain's CDR3 is CASSPTGLNTEAFF. DNA of the CDR3: TGTGCCAGCAGCCCAACAGGATTGAACACTGAAGCTTTCTTT.

V gene TRBV4-3 combines with J gene TRBJ2-7; 12 bases are shared with TRBD2. V trimming: 0 bases; J trimming: 6 bases; junction bases outside the gene matches: 3. The CDR3 runs 15 residues. CDR1 is LGHNA and CDR2 is YSLEER in the germline V gene. CDR3 DNA sequence: TGCGCCAGCAGCCAAGATTGGGGACTAGCGGGCGAGCAGTACTTC. This codes for CASSQDWGLAGEQYF.

The chain joins TRBV7-2 to TRBJ1-2, with D possibly being TRBD1 (5 bases). Trimming shortened V by 5 bases and J by 2 bases, and 12 bases separated the two germline ends. Looked up from germline, CDR1 is SGHTA and CDR2 is FQGNSA. The CDR3 is 14 residues long. The DNA for the CDR3 is TGTGCCAGCAGCCCAAAGGGGCTGAACTATGGCTACACCTTC. It encodes CASSPKGLNYGYTF.